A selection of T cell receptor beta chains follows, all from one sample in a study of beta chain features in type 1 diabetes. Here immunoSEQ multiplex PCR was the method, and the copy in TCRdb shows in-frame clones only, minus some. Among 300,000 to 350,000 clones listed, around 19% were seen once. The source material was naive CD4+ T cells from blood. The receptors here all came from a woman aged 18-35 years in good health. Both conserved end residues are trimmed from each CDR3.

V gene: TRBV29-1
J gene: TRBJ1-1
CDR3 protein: SVGRDRVDTEAF

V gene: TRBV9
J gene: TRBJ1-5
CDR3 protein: ASSVGADSNQPQH

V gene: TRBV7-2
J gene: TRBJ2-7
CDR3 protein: ASSFMGTGAYEQY

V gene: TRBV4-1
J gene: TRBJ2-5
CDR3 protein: ASSHPDSETQY

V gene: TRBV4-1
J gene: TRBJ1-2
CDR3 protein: ASSQDERSNYGYT

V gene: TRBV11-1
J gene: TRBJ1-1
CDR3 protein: ASTAVGVDEAF

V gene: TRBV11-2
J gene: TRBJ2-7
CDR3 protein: ASSLRGHGGSSYEQY

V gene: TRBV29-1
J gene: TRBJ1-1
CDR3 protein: SVYDTEAF

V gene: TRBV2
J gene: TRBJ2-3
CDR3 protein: ASRAGVSITDTQY

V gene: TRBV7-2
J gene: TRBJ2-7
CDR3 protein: ASSIQGSNGDEQY

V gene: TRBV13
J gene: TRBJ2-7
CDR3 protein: ASSHPSGSGDEQY

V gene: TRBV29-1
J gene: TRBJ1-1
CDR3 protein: SVEAQQGAEAF

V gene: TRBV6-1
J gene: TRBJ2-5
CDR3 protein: ASSEGETQY

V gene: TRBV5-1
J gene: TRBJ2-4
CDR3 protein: ASSLGSAGAEGNIQY

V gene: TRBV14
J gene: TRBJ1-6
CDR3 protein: ASSQERGGSPLH

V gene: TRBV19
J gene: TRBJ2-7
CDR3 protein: ASSGGLAGVYEQY

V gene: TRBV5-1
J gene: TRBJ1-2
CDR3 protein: ASSPGLNHGYT

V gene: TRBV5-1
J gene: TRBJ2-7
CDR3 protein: ASSLTGASYEQY

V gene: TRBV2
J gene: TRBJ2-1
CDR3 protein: ASSEARLAAYNEQF

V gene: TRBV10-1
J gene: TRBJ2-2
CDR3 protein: ASSDLLATGTVGELF

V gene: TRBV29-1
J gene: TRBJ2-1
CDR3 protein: SVGQGALWNEQF

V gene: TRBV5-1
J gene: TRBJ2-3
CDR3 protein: ASSLSMAGAADTQY

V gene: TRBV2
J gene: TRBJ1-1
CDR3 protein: ASSQSTGITEAF

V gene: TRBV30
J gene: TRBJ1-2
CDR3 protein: AWRDPGQAAYYGYT

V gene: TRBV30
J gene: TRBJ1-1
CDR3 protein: AWSKTGREDTEAF

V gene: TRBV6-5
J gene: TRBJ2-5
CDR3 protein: ASSQQEGETQY

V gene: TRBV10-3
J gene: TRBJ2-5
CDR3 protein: AISGGETQY

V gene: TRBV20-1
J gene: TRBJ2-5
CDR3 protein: SARDGETQY

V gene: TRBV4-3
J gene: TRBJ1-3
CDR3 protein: ASSQVLANTIY

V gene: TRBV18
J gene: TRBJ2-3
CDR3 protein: ASSPGQGAIGTDTQY

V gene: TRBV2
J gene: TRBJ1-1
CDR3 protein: ASTSQGVTEAF

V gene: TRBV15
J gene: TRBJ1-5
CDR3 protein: ATSRGNTGGSQPQH

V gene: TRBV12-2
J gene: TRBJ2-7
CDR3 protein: ASRRTGGGYEQY

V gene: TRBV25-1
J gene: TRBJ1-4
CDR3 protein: ASSEKLTGVNVEKLF

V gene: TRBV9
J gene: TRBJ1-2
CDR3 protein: ASSVDRNYGYT

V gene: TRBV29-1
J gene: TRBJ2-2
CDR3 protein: SVGLSGELF

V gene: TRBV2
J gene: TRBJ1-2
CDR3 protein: ASSDYLGGGGYT

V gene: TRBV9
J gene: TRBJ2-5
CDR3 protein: ASSVQAGGPETQY

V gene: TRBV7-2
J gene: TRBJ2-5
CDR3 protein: ASSLALAGGQSETQY

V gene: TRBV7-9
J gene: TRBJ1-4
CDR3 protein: ASSPRQGHEKLF

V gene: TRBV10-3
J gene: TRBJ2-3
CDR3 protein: ASKLARETDTQY

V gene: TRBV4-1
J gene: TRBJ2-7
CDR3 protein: ASSQGGSPYAQY

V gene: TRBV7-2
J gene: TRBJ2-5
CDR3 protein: ASSTPGLAETQY

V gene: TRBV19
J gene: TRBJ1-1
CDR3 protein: ASTDPVRGGTEAF

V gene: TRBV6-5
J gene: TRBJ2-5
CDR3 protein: ASRQGGRRETQY